This entry concerns a single TCR beta chain. This entry is derived from a study of T cell responses to AZD1222 COVID-19 vaccine. Profiled with immunoSEQ multiplex PCR; TCRdb holds only in-frame clones, not every one. This sample yields around 200,000 clones, of which roughly 94% are seen a single time; about 1.5% belongs to the top ten. Trimming pared 4 bases from V and 7 bases from J, leaving 18 bases between. In germline, CDR1 is SGHRS, CDR2 YFSETQ. The CDR3 length is 15 residues. The TCR was taken from an adult who received the AZD1222 COVID-19 vaccine. Sequenced here: peripheral blood, sampled 28 days after the second AZD1222 dose. The V call is TRBV5-1, the J call TRBJ1-5, with D possibly matching TRBD1 (5 bases). CDR3 sequence reads: CASSPGQGEGQPQHF. DNA for the CDR3: TGCGCCAGCAGCCCCGGGCAGGGAGAGGGGCAGCCCCAGCATTTT.